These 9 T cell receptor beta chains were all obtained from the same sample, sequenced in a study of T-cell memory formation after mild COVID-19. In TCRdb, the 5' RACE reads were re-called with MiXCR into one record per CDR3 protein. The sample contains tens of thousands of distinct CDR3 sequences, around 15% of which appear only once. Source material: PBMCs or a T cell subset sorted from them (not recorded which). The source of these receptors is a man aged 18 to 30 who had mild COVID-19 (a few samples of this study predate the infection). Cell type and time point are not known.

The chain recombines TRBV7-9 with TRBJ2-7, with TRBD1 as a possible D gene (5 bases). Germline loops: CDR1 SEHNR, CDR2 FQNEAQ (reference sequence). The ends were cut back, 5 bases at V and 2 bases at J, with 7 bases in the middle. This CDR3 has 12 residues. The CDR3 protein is CASSTGTYEQYV. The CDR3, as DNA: TGTGCCAGCAGCACAGGCACCTACGAGCAGTACGTC.

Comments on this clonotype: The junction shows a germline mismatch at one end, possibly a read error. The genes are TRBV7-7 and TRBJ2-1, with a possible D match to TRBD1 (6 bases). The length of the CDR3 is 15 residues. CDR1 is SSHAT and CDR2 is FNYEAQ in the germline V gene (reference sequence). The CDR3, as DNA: TGTGCTAGCAGCGTCGACTCCTTTGACAGGTGTGAGCAGTTCTTC. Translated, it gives CASSVDSFDRCEQFF.

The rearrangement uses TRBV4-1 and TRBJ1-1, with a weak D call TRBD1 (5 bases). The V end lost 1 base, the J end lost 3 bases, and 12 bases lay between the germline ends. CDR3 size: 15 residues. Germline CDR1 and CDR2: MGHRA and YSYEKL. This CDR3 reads CASSQVPGVDTEAFF. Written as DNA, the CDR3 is TGCGCCAGCAGCCAAGTTCCGGGGGTCGACACTGAAGCTTTCTTT.

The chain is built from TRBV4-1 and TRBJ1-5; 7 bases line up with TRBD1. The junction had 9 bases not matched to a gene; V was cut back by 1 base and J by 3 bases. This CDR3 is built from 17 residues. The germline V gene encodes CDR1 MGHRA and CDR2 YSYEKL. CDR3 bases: TGCGCCAGCAGCCAAGGACCACTGACAGGGATCAATCAGCCCCAGCATTTT. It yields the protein CASSQGPLTGINQPQHF.

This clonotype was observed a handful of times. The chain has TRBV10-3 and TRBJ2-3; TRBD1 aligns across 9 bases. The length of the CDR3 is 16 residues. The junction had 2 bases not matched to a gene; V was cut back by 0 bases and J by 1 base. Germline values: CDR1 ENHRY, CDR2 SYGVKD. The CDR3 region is CAISESWTGGTDTQYF. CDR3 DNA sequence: TGTGCCATCAGTGAGTCCTGGACAGGGGGCACAGATACGCAGTATTTT.

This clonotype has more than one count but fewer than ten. The CDR3 reads CASSPPRGVLQETQYF. CDR3 in DNA: TGTGCCAGCAGCCCTCCTCGCGGGGTCTTACAAGAGACCCAGTACTTC. The V call is TRBV7-9, the J call TRBJ2-5; the D gene is possibly TRBD2 (6 bases). There are 16 residues in the CDR3. CDR1 and CDR2 from the germline V gene are SEHNR and FQNEAQ (reference sequence). The ends were cut back, 5 bases at V and 2 bases at J, with 18 bases in the middle.

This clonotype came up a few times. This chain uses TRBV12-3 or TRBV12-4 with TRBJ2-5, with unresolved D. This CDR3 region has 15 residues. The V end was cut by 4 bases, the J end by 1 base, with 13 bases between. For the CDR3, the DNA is TGTGCCAGCAGTTCCCATTCGGGTCTCCAAGAGACCCAGTACTTC. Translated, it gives CASSSHSGLQETQYF.

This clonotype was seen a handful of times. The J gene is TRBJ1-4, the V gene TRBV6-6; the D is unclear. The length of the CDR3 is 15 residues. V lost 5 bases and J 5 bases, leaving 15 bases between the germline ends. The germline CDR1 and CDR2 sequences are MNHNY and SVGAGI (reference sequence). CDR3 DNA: TGTGCCAGCAGTAATAGAAAGGGATTCAATGAAAAACTGTTTTTT. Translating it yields CASSNRKGFNEKLFF.

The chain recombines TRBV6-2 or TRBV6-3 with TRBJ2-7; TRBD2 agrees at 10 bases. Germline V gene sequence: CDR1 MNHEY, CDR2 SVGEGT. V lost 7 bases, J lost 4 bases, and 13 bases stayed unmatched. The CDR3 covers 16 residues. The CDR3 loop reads CASNRLAGPPGYEQYF. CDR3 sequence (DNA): TGTGCCAGCAATAGACTAGCGGGTCCTCCGGGTTACGAGCAGTACTTC.